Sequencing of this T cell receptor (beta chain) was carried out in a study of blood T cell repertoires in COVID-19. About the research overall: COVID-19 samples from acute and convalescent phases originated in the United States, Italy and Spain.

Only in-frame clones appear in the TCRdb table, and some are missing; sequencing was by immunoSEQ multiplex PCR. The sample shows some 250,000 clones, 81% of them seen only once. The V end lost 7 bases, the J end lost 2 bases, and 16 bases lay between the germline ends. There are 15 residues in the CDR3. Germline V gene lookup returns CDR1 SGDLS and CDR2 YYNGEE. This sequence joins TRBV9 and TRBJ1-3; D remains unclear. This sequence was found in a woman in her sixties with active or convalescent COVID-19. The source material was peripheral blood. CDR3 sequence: CASGRVQEPGNTIYF. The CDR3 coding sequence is TGTGCCAGCGGGAGGGTTCAGGAACCTGGAAACACCATATATTTT.